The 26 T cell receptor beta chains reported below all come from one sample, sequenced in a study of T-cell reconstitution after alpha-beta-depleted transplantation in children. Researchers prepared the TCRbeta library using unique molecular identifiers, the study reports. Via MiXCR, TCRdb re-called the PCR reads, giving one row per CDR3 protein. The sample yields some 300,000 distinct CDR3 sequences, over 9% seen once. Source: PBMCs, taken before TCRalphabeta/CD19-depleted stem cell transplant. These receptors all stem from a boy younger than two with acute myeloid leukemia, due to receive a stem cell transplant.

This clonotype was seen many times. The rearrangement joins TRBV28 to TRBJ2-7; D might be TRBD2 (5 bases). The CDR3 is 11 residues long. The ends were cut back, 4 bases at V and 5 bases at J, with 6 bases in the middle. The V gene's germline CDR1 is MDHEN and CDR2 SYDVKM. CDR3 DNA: TGTGCCAGCAGTTGGACTCACGAGCAGTACTTC. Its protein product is CASSWTHEQYF. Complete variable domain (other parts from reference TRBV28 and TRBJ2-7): DVKVTQSSRYLVKRTGEKVFLECVQDMDHENMFWYRQDPGLGLRLIYFSYDVKMKEKGDIPEGYSVSREKKERFSLILESASTNQTSMYLCASSWTHEQYFGPGTRLTVT.

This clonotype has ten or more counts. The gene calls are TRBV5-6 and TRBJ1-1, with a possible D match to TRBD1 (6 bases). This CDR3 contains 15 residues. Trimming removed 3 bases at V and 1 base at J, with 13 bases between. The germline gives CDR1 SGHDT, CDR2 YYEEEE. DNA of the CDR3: TGTGCCAGCAGCTGGGAACAGGGACCGAACACTGAAGCTTTCTTT. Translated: CASSWEQGPNTEAFF.

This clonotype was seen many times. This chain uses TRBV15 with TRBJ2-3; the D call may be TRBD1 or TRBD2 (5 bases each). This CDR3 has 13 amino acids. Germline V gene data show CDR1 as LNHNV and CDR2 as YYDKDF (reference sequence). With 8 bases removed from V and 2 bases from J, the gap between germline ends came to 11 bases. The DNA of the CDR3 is TGTGCCACCGGGGACGGATCCACAGATACGCAGTATTTT. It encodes CATGDGSTDTQYF.

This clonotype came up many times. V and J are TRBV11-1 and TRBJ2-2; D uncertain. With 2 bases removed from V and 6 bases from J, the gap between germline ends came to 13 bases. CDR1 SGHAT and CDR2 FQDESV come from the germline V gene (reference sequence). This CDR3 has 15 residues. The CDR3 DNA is TGTGCCAGCAGCTTAATGGACGTTCGGGCCGGGGAGCTGTTTTTT. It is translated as CASSLMDVRAGELFF.

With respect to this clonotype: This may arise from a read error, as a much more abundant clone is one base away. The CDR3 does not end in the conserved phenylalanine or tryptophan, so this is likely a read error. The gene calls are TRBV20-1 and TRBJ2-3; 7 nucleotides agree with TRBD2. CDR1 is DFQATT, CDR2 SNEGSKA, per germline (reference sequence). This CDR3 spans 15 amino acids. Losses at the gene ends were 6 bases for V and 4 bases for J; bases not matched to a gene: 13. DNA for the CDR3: TGCAGTGCCAAAAGACTAGCTGGGGCCCCAGATACGCAGTATTTA. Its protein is CSAKRLAGAPDTQYL.

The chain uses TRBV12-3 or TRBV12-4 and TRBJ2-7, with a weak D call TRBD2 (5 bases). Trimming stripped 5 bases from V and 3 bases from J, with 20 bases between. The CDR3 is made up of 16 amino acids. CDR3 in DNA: TGTGCCAGCAGTCCTTGGACTCTCGGAGGATTCTACGAGCAGTACTTC. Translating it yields CASSPWTLGGFYEQYF.

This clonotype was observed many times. Here the CDR3 DNA reads TGTGCCAGCAGCCTCAGGGCTGCTAATGAAAAACTGTTTTTT. The encoded protein is CASSLRAANEKLFF. The chain combines TRBV9 with TRBJ1-4; the D gene is possibly TRBD1 (5 bases). The length of the CDR3 is 14 residues. The V end lost 4 bases, the J end lost 3 bases, and 10 bases lay between the germline ends. CDR1 SGDLS and CDR2 YYNGEE come from the germline V gene.

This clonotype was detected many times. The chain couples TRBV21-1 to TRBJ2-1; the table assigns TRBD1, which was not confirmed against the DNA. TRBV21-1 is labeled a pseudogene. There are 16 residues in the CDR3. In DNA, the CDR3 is TGTGCCAGCCCATGGACAGGGGAAGGGGTCTACAATGAGCAGTTCTTC. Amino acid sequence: CASPWTGEGVYNEQFF.

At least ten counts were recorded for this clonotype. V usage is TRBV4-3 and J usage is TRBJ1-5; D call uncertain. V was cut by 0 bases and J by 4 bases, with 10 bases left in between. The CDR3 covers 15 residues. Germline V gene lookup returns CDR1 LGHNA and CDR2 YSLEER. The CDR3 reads CASSQDVAENQPQHF. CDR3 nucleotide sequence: TGCGCCAGCAGCCAAGATGTGGCGGAGAATCAGCCCCAGCATTTT.

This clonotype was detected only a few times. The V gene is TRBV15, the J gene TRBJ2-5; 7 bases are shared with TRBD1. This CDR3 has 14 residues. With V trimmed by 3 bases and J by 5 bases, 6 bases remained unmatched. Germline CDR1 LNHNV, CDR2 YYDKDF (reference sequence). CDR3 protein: CATSRNRGGETQYF. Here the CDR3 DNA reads TGTGCCACCAGCAGGAACAGGGGCGGGGAGACCCAGTACTTC.

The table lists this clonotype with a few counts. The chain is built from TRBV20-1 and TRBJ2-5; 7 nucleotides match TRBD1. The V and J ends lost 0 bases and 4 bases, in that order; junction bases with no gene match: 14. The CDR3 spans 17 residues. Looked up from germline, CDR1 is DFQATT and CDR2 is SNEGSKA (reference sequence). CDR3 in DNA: TGCAGTGCTAGAGATAGCGCCAGGGGGTTTAGGAGAGAGACCCAGTACTTC. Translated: CSARDSARGFRRETQYF.

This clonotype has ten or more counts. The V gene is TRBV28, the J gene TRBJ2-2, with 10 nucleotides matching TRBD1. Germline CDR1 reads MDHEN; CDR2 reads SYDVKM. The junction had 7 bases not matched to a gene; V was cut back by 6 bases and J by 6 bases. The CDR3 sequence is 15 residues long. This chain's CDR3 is CASRPGTGVSGELFF. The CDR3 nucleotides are TGTGCCAGCAGGCCAGGGACAGGGGTTTCCGGGGAGCTGTTTTTT.

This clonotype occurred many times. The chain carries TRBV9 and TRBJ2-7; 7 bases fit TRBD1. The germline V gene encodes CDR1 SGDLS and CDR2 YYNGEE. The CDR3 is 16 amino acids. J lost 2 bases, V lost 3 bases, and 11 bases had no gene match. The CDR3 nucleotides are TGTGCCAGCAGCGAGGGAGACACAGGGGAAACCTACGAGCAGTACTTC. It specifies CASSEGDTGETYEQYF.

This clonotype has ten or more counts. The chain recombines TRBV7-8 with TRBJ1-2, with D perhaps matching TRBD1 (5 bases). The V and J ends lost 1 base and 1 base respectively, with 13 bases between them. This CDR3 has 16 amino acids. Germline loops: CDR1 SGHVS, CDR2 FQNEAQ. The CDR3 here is CASSLVGGTDNYGYTF. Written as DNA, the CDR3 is TGTGCCAGCAGCTTAGTCGGTGGGACCGATAACTATGGCTACACCTTC. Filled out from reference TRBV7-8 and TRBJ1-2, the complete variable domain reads GAGVSQSPRYKVAKRGQDVALRCDPISGHVSLFWYQQALGQGPEFLTYFQNEAQLDKSGLPSDRFFAERPEGSVSTLKIQRTQQEDSAVYLCASSLVGGTDNYGYTFGSGTRLTVV.

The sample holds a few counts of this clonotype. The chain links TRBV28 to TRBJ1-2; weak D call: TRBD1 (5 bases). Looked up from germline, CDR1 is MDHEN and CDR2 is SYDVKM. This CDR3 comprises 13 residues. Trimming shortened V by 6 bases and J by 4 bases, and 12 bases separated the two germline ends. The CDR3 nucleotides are TGTGCCAGCAGGCCCCAGGGAGCCTATGGCTACACCTTC. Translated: CASRPQGAYGYTF.

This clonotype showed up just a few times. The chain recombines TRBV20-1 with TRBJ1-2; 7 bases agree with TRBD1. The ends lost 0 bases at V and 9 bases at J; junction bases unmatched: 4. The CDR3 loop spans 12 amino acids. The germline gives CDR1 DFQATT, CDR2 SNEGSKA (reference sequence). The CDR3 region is CSARDRTGRYTF. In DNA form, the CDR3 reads TGCAGTGCTAGAGATCGGACAGGCCGCTACACCTTC.

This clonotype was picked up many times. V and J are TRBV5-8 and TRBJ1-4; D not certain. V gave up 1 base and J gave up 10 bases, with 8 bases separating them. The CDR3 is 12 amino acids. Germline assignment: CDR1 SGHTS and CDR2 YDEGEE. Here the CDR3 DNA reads TGTGCCAGCAGCTTGAGAGGGAGAAAACTGTTTTTT. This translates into CASSLRGRKLFF.

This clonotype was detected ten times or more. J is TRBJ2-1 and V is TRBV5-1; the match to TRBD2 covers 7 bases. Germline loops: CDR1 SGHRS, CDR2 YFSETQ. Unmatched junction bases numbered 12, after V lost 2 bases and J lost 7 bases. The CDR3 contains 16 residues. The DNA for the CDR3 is TGCGCCAGCAGCTTCTCCCGGACTAGGGAGGGAAATGAGCAGTTCTTC. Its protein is CASSFSRTREGNEQFF.

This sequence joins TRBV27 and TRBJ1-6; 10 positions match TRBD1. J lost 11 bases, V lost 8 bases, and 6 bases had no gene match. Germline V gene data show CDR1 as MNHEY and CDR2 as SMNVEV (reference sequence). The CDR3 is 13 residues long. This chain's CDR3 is CASAGTGDPPLHF. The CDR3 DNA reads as TGTGCCAGCGCCGGGACAGGGGATCCACCCCTCCACTTT.

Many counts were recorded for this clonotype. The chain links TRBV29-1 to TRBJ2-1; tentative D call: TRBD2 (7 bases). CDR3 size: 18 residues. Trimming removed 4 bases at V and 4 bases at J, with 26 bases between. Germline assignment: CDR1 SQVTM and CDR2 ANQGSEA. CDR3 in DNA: TGCAGCGTTGGGGGGCGTTATCATGCGGGAGAGGTTTACAATGAGCAGTTCTTC. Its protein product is CSVGGRYHAGEVYNEQFF.

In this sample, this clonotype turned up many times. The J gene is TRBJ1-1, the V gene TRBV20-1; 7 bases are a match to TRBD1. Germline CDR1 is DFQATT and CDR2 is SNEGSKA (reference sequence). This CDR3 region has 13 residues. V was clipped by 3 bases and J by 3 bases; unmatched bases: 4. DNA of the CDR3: TGCAGTGCTAGGACCACAGGGGACACTGAAGCTTTCTTT. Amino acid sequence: CSARTTGDTEAFF.

CDR3: CASSQVTSGFYNEQFF. DNA of the CDR3: TGCGCCAGCAGCCAAGTGACTAGCGGATTCTACAATGAGCAGTTCTTC. The chain joins TRBV4-1 to TRBJ2-1, with 9 bases aligning to TRBD2. The V and J ends lost 1 base and 3 bases, in that order; junction bases with no gene match: 4. CDR3 length: 16 residues. The germline gives CDR1 MGHRA, CDR2 YSYEKL.

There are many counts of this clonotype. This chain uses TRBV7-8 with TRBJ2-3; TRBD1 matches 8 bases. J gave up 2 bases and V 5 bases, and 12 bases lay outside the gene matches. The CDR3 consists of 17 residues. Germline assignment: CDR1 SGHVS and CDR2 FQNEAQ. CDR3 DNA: TGTGCCAGCAGCATCCCGAGGACAGGGCCCTACACAGATACGCAGTATTTT. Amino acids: CASSIPRTGPYTDTQYF.

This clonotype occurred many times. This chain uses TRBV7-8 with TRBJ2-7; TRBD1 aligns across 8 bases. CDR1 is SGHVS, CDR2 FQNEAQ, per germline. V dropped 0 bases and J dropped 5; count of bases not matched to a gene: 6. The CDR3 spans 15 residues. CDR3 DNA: TGTGCCAGCAGCTTAGCCGACAGGGGAATTGACGAGCAGTACTTC. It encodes CASSLADRGIDEQYF. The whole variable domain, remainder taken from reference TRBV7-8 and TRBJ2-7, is GAGVSQSPRYKVAKRGQDVALRCDPISGHVSLFWYQQALGQGPEFLTYFQNEAQLDKSGLPSDRFFAERPEGSVSTLKIQRTQQEDSAVYLCASSLADRGIDEQYFGPGTRLTVT.

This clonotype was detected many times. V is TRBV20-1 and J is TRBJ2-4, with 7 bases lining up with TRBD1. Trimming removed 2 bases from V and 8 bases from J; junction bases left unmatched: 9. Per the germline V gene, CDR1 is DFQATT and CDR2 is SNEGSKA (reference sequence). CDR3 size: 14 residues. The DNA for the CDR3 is TGCAGTGCTAGAAAAGACAGGGCGAGGGACATTCAGTACTTC. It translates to CSARKDRARDIQYF.

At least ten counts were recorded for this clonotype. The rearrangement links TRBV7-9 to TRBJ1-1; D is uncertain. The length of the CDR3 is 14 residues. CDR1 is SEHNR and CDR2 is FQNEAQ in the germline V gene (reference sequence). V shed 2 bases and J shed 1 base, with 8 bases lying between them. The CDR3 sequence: CASSLITENTEAFF. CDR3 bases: TGTGCCAGCAGCTTAATTACGGAGAACACTGAAGCTTTCTTT.